Listed below are T cell receptor beta chains from one sample, sequenced in a study of blood T cell repertoires in COVID-19. Clones were read by immunoSEQ multiplex PCR, and TCRdb kept only the in-frame ones, dropping some. In the table there are 650,000 to 800,000 clones, around 89% of which are singletons. The sequenced sample consisted of peripheral blood. The receptors originated from a woman younger than 30 with acute or convalescent COVID-19. The CDR3 runs from the conserved cysteine through the conserved F or W. Each record gives: J gene, D gene, V gene, CDR3 protein, CDR3 DNA. The D gene is left open where the match is weak.

j_call: TRBJ2-7; d_call: NA; v_call: TRBV27; cdr3_aa: CASSSGSLSYEQYF; cdr3_nt: TGTGCCAGCTCCTCAGGTTCTCTCTCCTACGAGCAGTACTTC
j_call: TRBJ1-5; d_call: NA; v_call: TRBV30; cdr3_aa: CAWSPVPGQPQHF; cdr3_nt: TGTGCCTGGAGTCCCGTTCCAGGACAGCCCCAGCATTTT
j_call: TRBJ1-1; d_call: TRBD1; v_call: TRBV30; cdr3_aa: CAWTPRLTGRGVTVRVTEAFF; cdr3_nt: TGTGCCTGGACCCCGCGGTTGACAGGGAGAGGGGTAACAGTGCGTGTCACTGAAGCTTTCTTT
j_call: TRBJ1-6; d_call: NA; v_call: TRBV5-1; cdr3_aa: CASRGSGPYNSPLHF; cdr3_nt: TGCGCCTCCAGAGGTTCGGGTCCCTATAATTCACCCCTCCACTTT
j_call: TRBJ2-1; d_call: TRBD1; v_call: TRBV15; cdr3_aa: CATSRDRSSGGLEQFF; cdr3_nt: TGTGCCACCAGCAGAGATCGGAGTTCAGGGGGCCTGGAGCAGTTCTTC
j_call: TRBJ2-2; d_call: TRBD1; v_call: TRBV27; cdr3_aa: CASKGASRAGELFF; cdr3_nt: TGTGCCAGCAAGGGGGCGTCGAGGGCCGGGGAGCTGTTTTTT
j_call: TRBJ1-6; d_call: TRBD1; v_call: TRBV15; cdr3_aa: CATSRGTGFVPPLHF; cdr3_nt: TGTGCCACCAGCAGAGGGACAGGGTTTGTACCACCCCTCCACTTT
j_call: TRBJ1-4; d_call: NA; v_call: TRBV5-6; cdr3_aa: CASSLHPGLPHEKLFF; cdr3_nt: TGTGCCAGCAGCCTACATCCGGGACTACCTCATGAAAAACTGTTTTTT
j_call: TRBJ1-2; d_call: NA; v_call: TRBV7-2; cdr3_aa: CASSHDFYGYTF; cdr3_nt: TGTGCCAGCAGCCACGACTTCTATGGCTACACCTTC
j_call: TRBJ2-2; d_call: TRBD1; v_call: TRBV2; cdr3_aa: CASRGQANTGELFF; cdr3_nt: TGTGCCAGCAGGGGACAGGCGAACACCGGGGAGCTGTTTTTT